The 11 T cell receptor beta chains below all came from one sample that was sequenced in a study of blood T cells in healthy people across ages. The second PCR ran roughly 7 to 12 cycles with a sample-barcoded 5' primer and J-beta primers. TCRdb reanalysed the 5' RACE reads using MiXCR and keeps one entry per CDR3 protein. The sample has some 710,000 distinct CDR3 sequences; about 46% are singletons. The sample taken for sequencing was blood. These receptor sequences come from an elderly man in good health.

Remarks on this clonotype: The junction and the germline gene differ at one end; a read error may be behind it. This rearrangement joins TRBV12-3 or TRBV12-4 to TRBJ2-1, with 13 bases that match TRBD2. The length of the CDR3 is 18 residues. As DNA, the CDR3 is TGTGCCAGCAATGCCGGGACTAGCGGGATTCGCTCCTACAATGAGCAGAACTTC. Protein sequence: CASNAGTSGIRSYNEQNF.

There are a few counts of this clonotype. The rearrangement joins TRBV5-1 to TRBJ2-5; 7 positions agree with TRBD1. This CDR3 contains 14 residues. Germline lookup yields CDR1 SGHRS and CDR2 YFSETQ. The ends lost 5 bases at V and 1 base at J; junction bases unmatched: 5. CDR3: CASRLGGFQETQYF. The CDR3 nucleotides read TGCGCCAGCAGGCTAGGGGGCTTCCAAGAGACCCAGTACTTC.

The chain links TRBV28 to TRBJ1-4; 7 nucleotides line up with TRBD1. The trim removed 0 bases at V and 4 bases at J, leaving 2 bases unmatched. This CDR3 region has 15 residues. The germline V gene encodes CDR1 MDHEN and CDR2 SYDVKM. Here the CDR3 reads CASSLWGQLNEKLFF. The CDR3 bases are TGTGCCAGCAGTTTATGGGGACAGCTTAATGAAAAACTGTTTTTT.

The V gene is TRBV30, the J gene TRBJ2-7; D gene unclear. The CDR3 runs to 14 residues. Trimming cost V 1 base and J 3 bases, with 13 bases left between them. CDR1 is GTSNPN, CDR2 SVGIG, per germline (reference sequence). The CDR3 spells CAWSERNNNYEQYF. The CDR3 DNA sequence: TGTGCCTGGAGTGAACGAAACAACAACTACGAGCAGTACTTC.

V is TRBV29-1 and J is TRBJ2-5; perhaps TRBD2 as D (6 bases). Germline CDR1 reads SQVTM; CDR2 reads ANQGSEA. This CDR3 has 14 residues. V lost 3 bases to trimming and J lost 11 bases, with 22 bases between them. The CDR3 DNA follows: TGCAGCGTTGAGGGCGAGGAGGGACTCTTTGAGCAGTACTTC. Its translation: CSVEGEEGLFEQYF.

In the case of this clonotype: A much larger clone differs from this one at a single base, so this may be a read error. The CDR3 region has the DNA TGTGCCAGCAGTCGTGGGATGTGGGAGACCCAGTACTTC. Translation: CASSRGMWETQYF. The chain combines TRBV12-3 or TRBV12-4 with TRBJ2-5; D is uncertain. Trimming took 5 bases from V and 5 from J, leaving 12 bases between them. This CDR3 region has 13 residues.

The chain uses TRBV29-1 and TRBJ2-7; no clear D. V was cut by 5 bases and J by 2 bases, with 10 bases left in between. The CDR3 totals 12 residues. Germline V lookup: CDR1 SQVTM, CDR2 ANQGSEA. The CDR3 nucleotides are TGCAGCGTTAAGGCTAGTCCCTACGAGCAGTACTTC. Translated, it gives CSVKASPYEQYF.

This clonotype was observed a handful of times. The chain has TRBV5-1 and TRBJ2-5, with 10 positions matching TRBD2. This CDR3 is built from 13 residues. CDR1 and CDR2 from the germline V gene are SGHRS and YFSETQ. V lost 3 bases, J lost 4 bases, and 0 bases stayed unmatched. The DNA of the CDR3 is TGCGCCAGCAGCTCTAGCGGGGGAGAGACCCAGTACTTC. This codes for CASSSSGGETQYF.

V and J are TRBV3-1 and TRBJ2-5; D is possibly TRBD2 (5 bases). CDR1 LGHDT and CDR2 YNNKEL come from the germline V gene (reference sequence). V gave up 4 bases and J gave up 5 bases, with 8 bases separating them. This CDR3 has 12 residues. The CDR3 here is CASSRTLETQYF. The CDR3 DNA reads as TGTGCCAGCAGCCGGACTCTGGAGACCCAGTACTTC.

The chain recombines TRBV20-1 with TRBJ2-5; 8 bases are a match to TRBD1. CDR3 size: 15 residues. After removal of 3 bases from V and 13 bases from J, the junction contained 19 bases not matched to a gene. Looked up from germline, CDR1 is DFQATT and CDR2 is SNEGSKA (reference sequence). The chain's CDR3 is CSARVKTTGAVDWYF. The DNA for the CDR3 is TGCAGTGCTAGGGTAAAGACGACAGGGGCTGTTGATTGGTACTTC.

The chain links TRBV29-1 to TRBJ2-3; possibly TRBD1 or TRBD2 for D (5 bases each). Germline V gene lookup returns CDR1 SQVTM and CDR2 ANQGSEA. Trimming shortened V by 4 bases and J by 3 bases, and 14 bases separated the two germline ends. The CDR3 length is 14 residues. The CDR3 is CSVGGSVRTDTQYF. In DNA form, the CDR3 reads TGCAGCGTTGGGGGGAGCGTTAGGACAGATACGCAGTATTTT.